This T cell receptor beta chain appears in the sequencing data of a study of shared clonotypes between healthy human individuals. Study conclusions and caveats: Larger estimated richness was generally recorded for naive subsets relative to memory subsets.

The method was immunoSEQ multiplex PCR; TCRdb's version includes in-frame clones alone and lacks a portion of them. Among about 730,000 clones, 72% were seen once, and the ten largest hold more than 1.5%. Germline V gene sequence: CDR1 WNHNN, CDR2 SYGVQD (reference sequence). The CDR3 runs 13 residues. V was trimmed by 1 base and J by 0 bases, leaving 4 bases between them. About this clone itself: Its antigen is unknown.

This receptor was taken from a woman in her twenties or thirties in good health. The chain combines TRBV10-1 with TRBJ2-7, with D unclear. The specimen sequenced was memory CD4+ T cells sorted from blood. Subset noted: CD45RA-negative fraction. In nucleotides, the CDR3 is TGCGCCAGCAGTGAGTACAGCTCCTACGAGCAGTACTTC. Its protein product is CASSEYSSYEQYF.